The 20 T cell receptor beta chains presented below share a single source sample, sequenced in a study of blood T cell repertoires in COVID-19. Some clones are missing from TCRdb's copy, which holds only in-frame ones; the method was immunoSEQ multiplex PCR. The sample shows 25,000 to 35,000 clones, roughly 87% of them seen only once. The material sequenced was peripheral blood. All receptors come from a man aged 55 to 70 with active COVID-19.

CDR3 DNA sequence: TGTGCCAGCAGTTTAATGGGACAGGGAAATTCACCCCTCCACTTT. Encoded protein: CASSLMGQGNSPLHF. The chain uses TRBV28 and TRBJ1-6, with 9 bases fitting TRBD1. CDR3 length: 15 amino acids. Trimming removed 2 bases from V and 7 bases from J; junction bases left unmatched: 3. Germline loops: CDR1 MDHEN, CDR2 SYDVKM. The full variable domain, completed using reference TRBV28 and TRBJ1-6, is DVKVTQSSRYLVKRTGEKVFLECVQDMDHENMFWYRQDPGLGLRLIYFSYDVKMKEKGDIPEGYSVSREKKERFSLILESASTNQTSMYLCASSLMGQGNSPLHFGNGTRLTVT.

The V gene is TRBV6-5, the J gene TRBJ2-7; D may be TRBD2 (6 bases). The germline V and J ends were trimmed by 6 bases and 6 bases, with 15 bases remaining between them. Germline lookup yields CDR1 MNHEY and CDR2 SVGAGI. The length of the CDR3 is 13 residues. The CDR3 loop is CASSWDGGVEQYF. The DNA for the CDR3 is TGTGCCAGCAGCTGGGACGGGGGTGTCGAGCAGTACTTC.

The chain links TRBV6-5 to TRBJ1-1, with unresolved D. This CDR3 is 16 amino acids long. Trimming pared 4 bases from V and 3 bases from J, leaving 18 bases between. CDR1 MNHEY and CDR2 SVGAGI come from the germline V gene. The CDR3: CASSSGGVPRYTEAFF. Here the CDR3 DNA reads TGTGCCAGCAGTTCCGGCGGGGTCCCCCGATACACTGAAGCTTTCTTT.

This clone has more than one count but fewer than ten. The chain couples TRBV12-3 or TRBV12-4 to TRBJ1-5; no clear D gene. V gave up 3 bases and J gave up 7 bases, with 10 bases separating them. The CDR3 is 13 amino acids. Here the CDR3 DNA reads TGTGCCAGCAGTTTGCCGCCGGGACAGCCCCAGCATTTT. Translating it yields CASSLPPGQPQHF.

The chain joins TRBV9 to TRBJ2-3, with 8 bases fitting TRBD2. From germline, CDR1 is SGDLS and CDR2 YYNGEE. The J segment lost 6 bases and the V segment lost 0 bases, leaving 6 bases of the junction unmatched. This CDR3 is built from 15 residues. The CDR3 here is CASSVGGTRMDTQYF. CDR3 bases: TGTGCCAGCAGCGTAGGAGGGACTAGAATGGATACGCAGTATTTT.

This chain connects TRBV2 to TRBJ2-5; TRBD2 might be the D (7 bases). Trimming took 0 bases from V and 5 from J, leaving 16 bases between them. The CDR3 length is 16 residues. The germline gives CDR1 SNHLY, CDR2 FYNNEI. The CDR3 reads CASSEAEWGGLETQYF. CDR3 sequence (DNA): TGTGCCAGCAGTGAAGCGGAGTGGGGGGGCCTTGAGACCCAGTACTTC.

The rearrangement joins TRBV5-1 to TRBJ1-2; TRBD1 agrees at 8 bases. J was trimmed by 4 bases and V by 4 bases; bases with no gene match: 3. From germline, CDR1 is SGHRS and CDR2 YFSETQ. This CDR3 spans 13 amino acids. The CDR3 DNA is TGCGCCAGCAGCGCCGGGACAGGCTATGGCTACACCTTC. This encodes CASSAGTGYGYTF.

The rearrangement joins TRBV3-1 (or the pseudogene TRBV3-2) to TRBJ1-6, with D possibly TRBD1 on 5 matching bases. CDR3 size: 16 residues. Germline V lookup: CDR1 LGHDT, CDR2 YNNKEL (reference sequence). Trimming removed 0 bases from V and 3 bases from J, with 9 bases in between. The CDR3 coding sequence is TGTGCCAGCAGCCAAGATCCCAGGGACTATAATTCACCCCTCCACTTT. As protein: CASSQDPRDYNSPLHF.

The chain's CDR3 is CASTRDREAATEAFF. CDR3 DNA: TGTGCCAGTACCCGGGACAGGGAGGCGGCCACTGAAGCTTTCTTT. V gene TRBV2 combines with J gene TRBJ1-1; TRBD1 aligns across 9 bases. V trimming: 9 bases; J trimming: 4 bases; junction bases outside the gene matches: 12. The germline V gene has CDR1 SNHLY and CDR2 FYNNEI. The CDR3 has 15 amino acids.

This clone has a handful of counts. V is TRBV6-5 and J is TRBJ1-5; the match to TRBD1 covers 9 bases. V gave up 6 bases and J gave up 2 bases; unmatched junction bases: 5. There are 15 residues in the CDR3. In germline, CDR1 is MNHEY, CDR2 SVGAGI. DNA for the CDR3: TGTGCCAGCAGCGAGGACAGGGGTGGCAATCAGCCCCAGCATTTT. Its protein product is CASSEDRGGNQPQHF.

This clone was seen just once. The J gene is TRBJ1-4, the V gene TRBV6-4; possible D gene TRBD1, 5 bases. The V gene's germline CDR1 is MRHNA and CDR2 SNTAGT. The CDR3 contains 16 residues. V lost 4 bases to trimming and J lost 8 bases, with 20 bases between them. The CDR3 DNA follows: TGTGCCAGCAGTGCCCCCCGACGGGGGTTGAGAGAAAAACTGTTTTTT. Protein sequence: CASSAPRRGLREKLFF.

CDR3 region: CASSEGGRGFADTQYF. The CDR3 nucleotides read TGTGCCAGCAGTGAGGGAGGTAGGGGCTTCGCAGATACGCAGTATTTT. The chain joins TRBV27 to TRBJ2-3; maybe TRBD2 (6 bases). The V gene's germline CDR1 is MNHEY and CDR2 SMNVEV (reference sequence). This CDR3 region has 16 residues. V shed 5 bases and J shed 4 bases, with 19 bases lying between them.

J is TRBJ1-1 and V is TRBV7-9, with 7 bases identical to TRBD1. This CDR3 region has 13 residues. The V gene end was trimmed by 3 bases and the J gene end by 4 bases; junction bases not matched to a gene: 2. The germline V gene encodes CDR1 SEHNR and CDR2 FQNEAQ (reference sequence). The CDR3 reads CASSLTGSTEAFF. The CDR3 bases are TGTGCCAGCAGCTTGACAGGGTCCACTGAAGCTTTCTTT.

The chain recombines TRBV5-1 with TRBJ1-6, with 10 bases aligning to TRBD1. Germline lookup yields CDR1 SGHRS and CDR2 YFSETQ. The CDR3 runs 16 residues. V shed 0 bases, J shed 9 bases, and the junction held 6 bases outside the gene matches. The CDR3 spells CASSLGTGGSSSPLHF. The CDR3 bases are TGCGCCAGCAGCTTGGGGACAGGGGGTTCGAGTTCACCCCTCCACTTT.

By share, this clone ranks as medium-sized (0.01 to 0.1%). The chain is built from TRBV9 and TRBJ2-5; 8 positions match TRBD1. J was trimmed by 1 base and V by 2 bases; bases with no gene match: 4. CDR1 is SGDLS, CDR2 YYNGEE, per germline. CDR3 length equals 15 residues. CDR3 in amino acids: CASSVDGTGQETQYF. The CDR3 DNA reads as TGTGCCAGCAGCGTGGACGGGACAGGCCAAGAGACCCAGTACTTC. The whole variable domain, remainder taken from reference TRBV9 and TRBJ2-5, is DSGVTQTPKHLITATGQRVTLRCSPRSGDLSVYWYQQSLDQGLQFLIQYYNGEERAKGNILERFSAQQFPDLHSELNLSSLELGDSALYFCASSVDGTGQETQYFGPGTRLLVL.

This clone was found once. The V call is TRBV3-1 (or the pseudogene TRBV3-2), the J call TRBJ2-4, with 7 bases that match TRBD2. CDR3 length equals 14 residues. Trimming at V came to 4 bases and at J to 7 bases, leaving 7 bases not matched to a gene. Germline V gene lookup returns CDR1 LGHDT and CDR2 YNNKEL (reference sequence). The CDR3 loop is CASSRGGEVNIQYF. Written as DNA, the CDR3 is TGTGCCAGCAGCCGGGGGGGAGAGGTCAACATTCAGTACTTC.

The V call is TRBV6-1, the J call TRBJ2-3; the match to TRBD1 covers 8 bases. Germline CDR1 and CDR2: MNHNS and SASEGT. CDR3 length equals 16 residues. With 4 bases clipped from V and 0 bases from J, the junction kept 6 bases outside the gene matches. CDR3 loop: CASSGRTGPSTDTQYF. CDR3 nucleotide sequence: TGTGCCAGCAGTGGCCGGACAGGGCCAAGCACAGATACGCAGTATTTT.

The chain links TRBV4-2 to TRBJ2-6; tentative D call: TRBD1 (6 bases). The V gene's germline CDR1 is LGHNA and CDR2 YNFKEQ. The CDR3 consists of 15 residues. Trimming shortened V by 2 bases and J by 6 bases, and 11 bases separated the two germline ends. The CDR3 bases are TGTGCCAGCAGCCAACTCTGGACAGAGGCCAACGTCCTGACTTTC. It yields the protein CASSQLWTEANVLTF.

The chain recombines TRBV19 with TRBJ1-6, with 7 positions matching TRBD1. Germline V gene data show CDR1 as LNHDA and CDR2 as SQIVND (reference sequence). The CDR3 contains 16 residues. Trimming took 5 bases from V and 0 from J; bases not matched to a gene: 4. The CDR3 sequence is CASSVTGSSYNSPLHF. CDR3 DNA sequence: TGTGCCAGTAGTGTGACAGGGAGCTCCTATAATTCACCCCTCCACTTT.

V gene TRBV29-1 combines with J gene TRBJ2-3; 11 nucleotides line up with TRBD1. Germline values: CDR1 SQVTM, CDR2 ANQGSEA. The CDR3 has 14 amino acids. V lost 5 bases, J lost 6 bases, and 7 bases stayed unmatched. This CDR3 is CSVLGQGATDTQYF. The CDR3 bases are TGCAGCGTTTTAGGACAGGGGGCAACGGATACGCAGTATTTT.